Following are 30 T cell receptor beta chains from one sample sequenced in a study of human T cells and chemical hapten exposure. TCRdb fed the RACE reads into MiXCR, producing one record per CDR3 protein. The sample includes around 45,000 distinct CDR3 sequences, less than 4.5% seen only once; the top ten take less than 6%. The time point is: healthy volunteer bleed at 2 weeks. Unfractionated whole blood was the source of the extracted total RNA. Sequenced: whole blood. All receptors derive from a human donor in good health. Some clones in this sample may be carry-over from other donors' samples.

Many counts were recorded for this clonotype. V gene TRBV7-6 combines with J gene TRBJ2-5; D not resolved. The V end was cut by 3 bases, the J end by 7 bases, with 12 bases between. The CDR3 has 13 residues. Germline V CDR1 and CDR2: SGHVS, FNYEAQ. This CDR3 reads CASSLLRIGTQYF. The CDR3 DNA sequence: TGTGCCAGCAGCTTGCTCCGGATCGGGACCCAGTACTTC.

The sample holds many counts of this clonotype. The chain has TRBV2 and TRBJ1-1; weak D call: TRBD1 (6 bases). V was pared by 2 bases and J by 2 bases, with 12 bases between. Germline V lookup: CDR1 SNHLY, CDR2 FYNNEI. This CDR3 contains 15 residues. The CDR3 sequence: CASSESRGTNTEAFF. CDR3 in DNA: TGTGCCAGCAGTGAATCTCGAGGGACAAACACTGAAGCTTTCTTT.

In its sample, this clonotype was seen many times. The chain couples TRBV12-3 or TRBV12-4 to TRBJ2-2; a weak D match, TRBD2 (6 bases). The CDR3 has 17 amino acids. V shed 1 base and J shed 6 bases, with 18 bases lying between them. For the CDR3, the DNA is TGTGCCAGCAGTTTAGAAGCGGGCTCCGGACTTCCCGGGGAGCTGTTTTTT. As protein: CASSLEAGSGLPGELFF.

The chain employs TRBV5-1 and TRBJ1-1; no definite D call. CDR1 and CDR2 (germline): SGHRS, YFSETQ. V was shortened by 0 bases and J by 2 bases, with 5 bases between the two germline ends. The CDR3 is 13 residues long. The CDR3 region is CASSLAVNTEAFF. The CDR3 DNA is TGCGCCAGCAGCTTGGCGGTAAACACTGAAGCTTTCTTT.

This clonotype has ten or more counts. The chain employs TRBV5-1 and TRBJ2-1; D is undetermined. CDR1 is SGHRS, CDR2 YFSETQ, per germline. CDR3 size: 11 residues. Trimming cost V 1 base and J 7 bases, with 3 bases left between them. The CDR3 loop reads CASSLLNEQFF. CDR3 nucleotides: TGCGCCAGCAGCTTGTTGAATGAGCAGTTCTTC.

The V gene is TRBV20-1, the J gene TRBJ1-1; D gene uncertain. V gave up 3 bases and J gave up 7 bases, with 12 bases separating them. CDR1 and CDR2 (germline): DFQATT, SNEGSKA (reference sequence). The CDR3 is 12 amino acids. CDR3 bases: TGCAGTGCTAGTGACATGTATCTTGAAGCTTTCTTT. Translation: CSASDMYLEAFF.

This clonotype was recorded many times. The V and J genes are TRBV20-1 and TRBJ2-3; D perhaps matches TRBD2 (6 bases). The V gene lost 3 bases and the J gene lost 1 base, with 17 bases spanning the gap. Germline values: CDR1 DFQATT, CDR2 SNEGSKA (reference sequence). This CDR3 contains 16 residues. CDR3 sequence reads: CSARDQKRVGTDTQYF. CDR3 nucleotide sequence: TGCAGTGCTAGGGACCAGAAGCGGGTTGGCACAGATACGCAGTATTTT.

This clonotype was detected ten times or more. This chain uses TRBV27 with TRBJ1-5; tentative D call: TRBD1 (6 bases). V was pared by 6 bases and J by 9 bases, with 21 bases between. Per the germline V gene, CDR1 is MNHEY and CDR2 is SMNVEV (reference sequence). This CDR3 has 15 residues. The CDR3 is CASRVRGQIGGPQHF. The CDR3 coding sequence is TGTGCCAGCAGGGTCCGTGGACAGATAGGAGGGCCCCAGCATTTT.

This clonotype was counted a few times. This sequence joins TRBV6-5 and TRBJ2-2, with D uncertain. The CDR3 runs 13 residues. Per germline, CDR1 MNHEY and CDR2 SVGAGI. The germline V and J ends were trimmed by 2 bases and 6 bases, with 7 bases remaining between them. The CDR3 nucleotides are TGTGCCAGCAGTTACGTCTTCGCCGGGGAGCTGTTTTTT. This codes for CASSYVFAGELFF.

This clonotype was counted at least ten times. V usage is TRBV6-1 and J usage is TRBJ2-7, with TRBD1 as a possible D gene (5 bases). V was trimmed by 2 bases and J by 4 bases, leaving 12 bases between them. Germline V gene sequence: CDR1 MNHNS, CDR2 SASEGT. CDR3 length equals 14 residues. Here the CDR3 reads CASSEPLKGYEQYF. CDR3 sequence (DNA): TGTGCCAGCAGTGAACCCCTTAAGGGGTACGAGCAGTACTTC.

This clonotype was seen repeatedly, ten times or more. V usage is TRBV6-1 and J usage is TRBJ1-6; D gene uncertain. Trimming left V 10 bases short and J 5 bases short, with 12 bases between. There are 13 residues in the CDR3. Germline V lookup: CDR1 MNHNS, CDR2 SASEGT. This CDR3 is CAIRPGDNSPLHF. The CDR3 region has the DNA TGTGCCATTAGGCCGGGCGATAATTCACCCCTCCACTTT.

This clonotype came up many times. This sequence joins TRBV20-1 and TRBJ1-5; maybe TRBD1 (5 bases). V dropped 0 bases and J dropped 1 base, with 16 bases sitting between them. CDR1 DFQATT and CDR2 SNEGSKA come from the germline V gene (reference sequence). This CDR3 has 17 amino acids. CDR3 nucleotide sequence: TGCAGTGCTAGAGATTCTGGGGGACCCTCGAGCAATCAGCCCCAGCATTTT. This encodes CSARDSGGPSSNQPQHF.

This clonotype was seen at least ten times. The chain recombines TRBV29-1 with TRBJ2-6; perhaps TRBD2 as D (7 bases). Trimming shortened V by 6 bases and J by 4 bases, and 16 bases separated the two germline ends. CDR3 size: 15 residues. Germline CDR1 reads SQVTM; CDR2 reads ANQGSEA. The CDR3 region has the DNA TGCAGCGTCTGGGGGGGGGCTGGAGGGGCCAACGTCCTGACTTTC. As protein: CSVWGGAGGANVLTF.

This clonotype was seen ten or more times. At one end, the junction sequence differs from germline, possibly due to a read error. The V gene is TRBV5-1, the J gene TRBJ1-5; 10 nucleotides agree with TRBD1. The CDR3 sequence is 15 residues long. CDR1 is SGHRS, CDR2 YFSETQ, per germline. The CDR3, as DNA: TGCGCCAGCAGTTTGGGGACAGGGGGCAATCAGCCCCAGCATTTT. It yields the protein CASSLGTGGNQPQHF. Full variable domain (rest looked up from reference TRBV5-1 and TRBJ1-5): KAGVTQTPRYLIKTRGQQVTLSCSPISGHRSVSWYQQTPGQGLQFLFEYFSETQRNKGNFPGRFSGRQFSNSRSEMNVSTLELGDSALYLCASSLGTGGNQPQHFGDGTRLSIL.

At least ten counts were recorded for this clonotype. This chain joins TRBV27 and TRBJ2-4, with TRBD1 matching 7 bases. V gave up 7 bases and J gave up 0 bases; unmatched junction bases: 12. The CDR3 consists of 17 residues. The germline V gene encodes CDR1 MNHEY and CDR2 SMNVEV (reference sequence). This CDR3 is CASNDPTGDLAKNIQYF. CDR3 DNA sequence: TGTGCCAGCAACGACCCTACAGGGGATCTAGCCAAAAACATTCAGTACTTC.

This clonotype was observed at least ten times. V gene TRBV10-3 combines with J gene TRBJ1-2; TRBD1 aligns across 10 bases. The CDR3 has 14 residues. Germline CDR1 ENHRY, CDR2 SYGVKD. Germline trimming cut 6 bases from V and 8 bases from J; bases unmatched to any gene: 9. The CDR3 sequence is CAIRSQDRGYGYTF. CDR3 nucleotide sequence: TGTGCCATCAGGAGCCAGGACAGGGGGTACGGCTACACCTTC.

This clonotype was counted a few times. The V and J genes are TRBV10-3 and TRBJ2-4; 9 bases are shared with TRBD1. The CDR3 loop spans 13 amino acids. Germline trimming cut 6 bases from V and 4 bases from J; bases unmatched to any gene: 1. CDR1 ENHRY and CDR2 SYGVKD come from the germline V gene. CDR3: CAIRQGAKNIQYF. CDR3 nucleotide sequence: TGTGCCATCAGACAGGGGGCAAAAAACATTCAGTACTTC.

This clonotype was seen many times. The DNA of the CDR3 is TGCAGTGCCCTAACTAGCGAGGGACGCATTCAGTACTTC. It specifies CSALTSEGRIQYF. V is TRBV20-1 and J is TRBJ2-4, with TRBD2 matching 7 bases. V shed 6 bases and J 9 bases; nucleotides not matched to a gene: 11. Germline CDR1 reads DFQATT; CDR2 reads SNEGSKA (reference sequence). CDR3 length equals 13 residues.

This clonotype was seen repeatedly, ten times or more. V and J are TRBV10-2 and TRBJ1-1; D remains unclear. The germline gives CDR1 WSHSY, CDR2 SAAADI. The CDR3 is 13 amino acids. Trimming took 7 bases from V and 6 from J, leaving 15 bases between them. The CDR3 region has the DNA TGCGCCAGCATAAGGGCCCTAAACTCTGAAGCTTTCTTT. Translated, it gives CASIRALNSEAFF.

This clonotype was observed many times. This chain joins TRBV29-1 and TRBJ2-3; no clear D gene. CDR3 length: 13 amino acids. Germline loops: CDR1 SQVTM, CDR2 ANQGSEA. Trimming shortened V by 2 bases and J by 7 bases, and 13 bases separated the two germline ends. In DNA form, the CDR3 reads TGCAGCGTTGAAAAGGGTAAACGGCATACGCAGTATTTT. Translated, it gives CSVEKGKRHTQYF.

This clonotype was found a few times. CDR3 nucleotide sequence: TGTGCCAGCAGCCCGACAGGGACTGGGGCCAACGTCCTGACTTTC. It codes for CASSPTGTGANVLTF. The chain has TRBV6-4 and TRBJ2-6, with TRBD1 matching over 7 bases. CDR1 is MRHNA and CDR2 is SNTAGT in the germline V gene. This CDR3 is built from 15 residues. The junction had 4 bases not matched to a gene; V was cut back by 6 bases and J by 2 bases.

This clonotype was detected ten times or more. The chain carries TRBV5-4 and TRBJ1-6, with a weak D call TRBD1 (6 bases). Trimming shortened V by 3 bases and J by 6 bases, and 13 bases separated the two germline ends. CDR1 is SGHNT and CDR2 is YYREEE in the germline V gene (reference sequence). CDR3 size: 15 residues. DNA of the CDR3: TGTGCCAGCAGCTCTGCAACAGGGTCTAATTCACCCCTCCACTTT. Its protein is CASSSATGSNSPLHF.

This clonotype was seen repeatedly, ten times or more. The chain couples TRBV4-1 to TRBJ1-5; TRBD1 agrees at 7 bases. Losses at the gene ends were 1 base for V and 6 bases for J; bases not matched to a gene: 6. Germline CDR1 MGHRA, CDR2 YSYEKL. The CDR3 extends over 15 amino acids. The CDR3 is CASSQVETGIQPQHF. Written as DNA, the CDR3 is TGCGCCAGCAGCCAAGTCGAGACAGGGATTCAGCCCCAGCATTTT.

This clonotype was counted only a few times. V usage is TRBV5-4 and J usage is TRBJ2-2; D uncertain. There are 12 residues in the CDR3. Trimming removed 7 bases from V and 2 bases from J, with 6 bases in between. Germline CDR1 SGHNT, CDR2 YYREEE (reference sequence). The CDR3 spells CASGPNTGELFF. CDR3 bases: TGTGCCAGCGGGCCTAACACCGGGGAGCTGTTTTTT.

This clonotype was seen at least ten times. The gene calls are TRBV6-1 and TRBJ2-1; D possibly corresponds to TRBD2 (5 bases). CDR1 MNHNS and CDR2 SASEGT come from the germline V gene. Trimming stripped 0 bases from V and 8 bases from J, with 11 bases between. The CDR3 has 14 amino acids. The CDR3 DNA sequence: TGTGCCAGCAGTGAAGCGGGAGTAGGCGATGAGCAGTTCTTC. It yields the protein CASSEAGVGDEQFF.

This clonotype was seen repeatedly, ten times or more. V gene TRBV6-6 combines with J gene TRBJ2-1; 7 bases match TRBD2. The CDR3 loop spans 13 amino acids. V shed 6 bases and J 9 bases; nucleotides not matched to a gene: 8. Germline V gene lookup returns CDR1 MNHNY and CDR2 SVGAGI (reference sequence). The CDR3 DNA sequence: TGTGCCAGCAGCCCTACGTCTAGCGGTGAGCAGTTCTTC. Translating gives CASSPTSSGEQFF.

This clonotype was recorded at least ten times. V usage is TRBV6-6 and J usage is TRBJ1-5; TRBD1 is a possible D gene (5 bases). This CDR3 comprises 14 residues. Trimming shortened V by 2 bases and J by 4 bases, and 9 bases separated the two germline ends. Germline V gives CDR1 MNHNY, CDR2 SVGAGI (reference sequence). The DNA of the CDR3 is TGTGCCAGCAGTTACGTTGCAGGGAATCAGCCCCAGCATTTT. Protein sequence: CASSYVAGNQPQHF.

The CDR3 region is CASSSGQGASNQPQHF. CDR3 coding DNA: TGTGCCAGCAGTTCCGGACAGGGAGCGAGCAATCAGCCCCAGCATTTT. The rearrangement uses TRBV6-6 and TRBJ1-5; 8 nucleotides line up with TRBD1. The CDR3 runs to 16 residues. Looked up from germline, CDR1 is MNHNY and CDR2 is SVGAGI (reference sequence). Trimming took 4 bases from V and 1 from J; bases not matched to a gene: 6.

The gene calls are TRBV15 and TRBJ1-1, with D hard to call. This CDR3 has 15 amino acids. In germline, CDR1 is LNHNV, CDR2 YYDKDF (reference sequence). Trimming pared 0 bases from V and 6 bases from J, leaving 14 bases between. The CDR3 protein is CATSREKAGRPEAFF. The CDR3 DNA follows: TGTGCCACCAGCAGAGAAAAAGCGGGCAGGCCTGAAGCTTTCTTT.

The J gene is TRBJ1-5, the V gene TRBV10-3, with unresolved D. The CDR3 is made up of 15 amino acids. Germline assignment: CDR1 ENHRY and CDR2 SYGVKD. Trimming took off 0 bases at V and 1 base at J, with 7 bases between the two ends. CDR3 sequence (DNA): TGTGCCATCAGTGAGTCGAAAGGGAGCAATCAGCCCCAGCATTTT. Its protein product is CAISESKGSNQPQHF.